The 9 T cell receptor beta chains below all came from one sample that was sequenced in a study of blood T cells in healthy people across ages. The use of a sample-barcoded 5' primer and a J-beta primer mix characterized a second PCR of about 6 to 12 cycles. In TCRdb, the 5' RACE reads were re-called with MiXCR into one record per CDR3 protein. The sample holds approximately 810,000 distinct CDR3 sequences, around 28% seen once. Sequences were obtained from blood. Every receptor here comes from a woman of 80 years or more in good health.

This clonotype was detected ten times or more. The rearrangement links TRBV6-2 or TRBV6-3 to TRBJ2-1; possibly TRBD2 for D (6 bases). The CDR3 consists of 16 residues. V lost 5 bases, J lost 2 bases, and 16 bases lay in between. CDR1 is MNHEY, CDR2 SVGEGT, per germline. The CDR3 is CASSNHSGFTYNEQFF. The CDR3 DNA sequence: TGTGCCAGCAGTAATCATAGCGGATTTACCTACAATGAGCAGTTCTTC.

This clonotype was counted many times. The CDR3 sequence: CSAYGGGTSGGEETQYF. As DNA, the CDR3 is TGCAGTGCCTATGGCGGTGGGACTAGCGGGGGGGAGGAGACCCAGTACTTC. V gene TRBV20-1 combines with J gene TRBJ2-5, with TRBD2 matching 16 bases. Trimming at V came to 6 bases and at J to 5 bases, leaving 12 bases not matched to a gene. The CDR3 sequence is 17 residues long. Germline values: CDR1 DFQATT, CDR2 SNEGSKA (reference sequence).

In its sample, this clonotype was seen many times. J is TRBJ2-3 and V is TRBV15; 7 bases match TRBD1. Germline V CDR1 and CDR2: LNHNV, YYDKDF (reference sequence). There are 15 residues in the CDR3. The V gene end was trimmed by 0 bases and the J gene end by 7 bases; junction bases not matched to a gene: 7. CDR3 loop: CATSRDMGTANTQYF. The CDR3 DNA is TGTGCCACCAGCAGAGATATGGGGACAGCAAATACGCAGTATTTT.

Worth noting for this clonotype: The junction departs from the called germline gene at one end, perhaps through a read error. The V call is TRBV7-2, the J call TRBJ1-2; 9 bases are shared with TRBD1. Germline V gene sequence: CDR1 SGHTA, CDR2 FQGNSA. The CDR3 covers 16 residues. The CDR3 nucleotides are TGTGCCAGCAGCTTGGCTACCTGGACAGGGGCATATGGCTGCACCTTC. Encoded protein: CASSLATWTGAYGCTF.

This clonotype was recorded at least ten times. The J gene is TRBJ2-7, the V gene TRBV6-5; 7 nucleotides agree with TRBD1. V shed 2 bases, J shed 6 bases, and the junction held 7 bases outside the gene matches. The germline CDR1 and CDR2 sequences are MNHEY and SVGAGI. The CDR3 has 14 amino acids. The CDR3 bases are TGTGCCAGCAGTTACACATTGACAGGGATCGAGCAGTACTTC. This sequence encodes CASSYTLTGIEQYF.

This clonotype came up many times. This chain uses TRBV20-1 with TRBJ2-5, with a tentative D call TRBD2 (5 bases). The V gene's germline CDR1 is DFQATT and CDR2 SNEGSKA (reference sequence). Between the trimmed V and J ends, which lost 6 bases and 5 bases, there was a span of 10 bases. This CDR3 region has 11 residues. As DNA, the CDR3 is TGCAGTGCCCCTGGCGGGGAGACCCAGTACTTC. Encoded protein: CSAPGGETQYF.

This clonotype was counted a few times. This chain connects TRBV24-1 to TRBJ2-3; 8 nucleotides agree with TRBD1. CDR3 length: 14 residues. Trimming removed 6 bases from V and 5 bases from J; junction bases left unmatched: 6. Germline V gene lookup returns CDR1 KGHDR and CDR2 SFDVKD. The CDR3 coding sequence is TGTGCCACCAGTCAGGGGGCTGGGGGAGATACGCAGTATTTT. This translates into CATSQGAGGDTQYF.

The chain combines TRBV10-3 with TRBJ2-3, with 7 positions matching TRBD2. CDR1 and CDR2 from the germline V gene are ENHRY and SYGVKD. There are 17 residues in the CDR3. Germline trimming cut 4 bases from V and 2 bases from J; bases unmatched to any gene: 12. The CDR3: CAISGPVLAEYTDTQYF. CDR3 nucleotides: TGTGCCATCAGTGGACCTGTGCTAGCGGAGTACACAGATACGCAGTATTTT.

This clonotype was counted many times. The chain combines TRBV7-2 with TRBJ2-3; TRBD1 agrees at 8 bases. This CDR3 comprises 16 residues. The V and J ends lost 4 bases and 3 bases, in that order; junction bases with no gene match: 9. Germline lookup yields CDR1 SGHTA and CDR2 FQGNSA. The CDR3 sequence is CASSSWTGWGTDTQYF. CDR3 in DNA: TGTGCCAGCAGCTCGTGGACAGGGTGGGGGACAGATACGCAGTATTTT.